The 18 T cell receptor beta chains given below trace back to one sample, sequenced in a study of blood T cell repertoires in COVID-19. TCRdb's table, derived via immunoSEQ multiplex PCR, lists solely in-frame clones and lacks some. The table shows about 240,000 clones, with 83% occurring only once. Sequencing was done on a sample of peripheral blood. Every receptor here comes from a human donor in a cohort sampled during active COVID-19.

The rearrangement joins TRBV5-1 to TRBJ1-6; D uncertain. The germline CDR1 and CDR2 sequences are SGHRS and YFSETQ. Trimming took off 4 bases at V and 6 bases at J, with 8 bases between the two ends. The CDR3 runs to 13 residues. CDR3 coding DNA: TGCGCCAGCAGCCCGGGAGCTAATTCACCCCTCCACTTT. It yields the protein CASSPGANSPLHF.

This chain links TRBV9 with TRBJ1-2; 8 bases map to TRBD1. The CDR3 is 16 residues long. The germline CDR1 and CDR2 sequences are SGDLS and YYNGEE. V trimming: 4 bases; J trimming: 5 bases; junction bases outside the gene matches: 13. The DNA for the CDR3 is TGTGCCAGCAGCCTTTCTATAGGACAGGGAGCATATGGCTACACCTTC. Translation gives CASSLSIGQGAYGYTF.

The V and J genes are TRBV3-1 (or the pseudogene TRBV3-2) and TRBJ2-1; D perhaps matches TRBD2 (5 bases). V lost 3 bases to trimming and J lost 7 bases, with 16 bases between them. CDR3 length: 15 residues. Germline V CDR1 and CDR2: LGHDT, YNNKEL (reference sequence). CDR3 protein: CASSHRGSWGNEQFF. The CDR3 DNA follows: TGTGCCAGCAGCCATCGGGGTTCCTGGGGAAATGAGCAGTTCTTC.

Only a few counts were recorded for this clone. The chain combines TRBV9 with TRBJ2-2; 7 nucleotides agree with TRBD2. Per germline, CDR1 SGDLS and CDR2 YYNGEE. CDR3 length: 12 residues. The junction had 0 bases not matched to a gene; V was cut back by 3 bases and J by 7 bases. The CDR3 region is CASSGTSGELFF. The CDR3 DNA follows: TGTGCCAGCAGCGGGACTAGCGGGGAGCTGTTTTTT.

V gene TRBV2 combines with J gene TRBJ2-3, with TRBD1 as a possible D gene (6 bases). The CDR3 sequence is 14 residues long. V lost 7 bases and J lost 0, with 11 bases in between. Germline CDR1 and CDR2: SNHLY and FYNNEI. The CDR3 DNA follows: TGTGCCAGCATTCCGGACAGAAGCACAGATACGCAGTATTTT. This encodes CASIPDRSTDTQYF.

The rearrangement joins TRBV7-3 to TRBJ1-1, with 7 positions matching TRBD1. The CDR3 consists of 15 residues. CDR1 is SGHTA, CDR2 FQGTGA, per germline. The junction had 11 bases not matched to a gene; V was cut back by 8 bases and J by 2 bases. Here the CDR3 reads CASGIGGQTNTEAFF. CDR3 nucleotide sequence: TGTGCCAGCGGAATTGGGGGACAGACCAACACTGAAGCTTTCTTT.

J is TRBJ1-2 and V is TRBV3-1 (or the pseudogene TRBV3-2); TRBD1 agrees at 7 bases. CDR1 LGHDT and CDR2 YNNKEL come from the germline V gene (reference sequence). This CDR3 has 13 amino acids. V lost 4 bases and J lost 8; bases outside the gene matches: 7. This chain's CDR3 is CASSLRQGRGYTF. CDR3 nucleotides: TGTGCCAGCAGCCTACGACAGGGTCGAGGCTACACCTTC.

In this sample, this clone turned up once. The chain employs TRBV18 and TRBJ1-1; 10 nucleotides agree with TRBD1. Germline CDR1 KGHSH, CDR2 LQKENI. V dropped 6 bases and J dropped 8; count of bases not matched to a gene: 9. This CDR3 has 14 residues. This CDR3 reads CASSGGTGAPEAFF. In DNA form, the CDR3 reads TGTGCCAGCTCTGGCGGGACAGGGGCCCCGGAAGCTTTCTTT.

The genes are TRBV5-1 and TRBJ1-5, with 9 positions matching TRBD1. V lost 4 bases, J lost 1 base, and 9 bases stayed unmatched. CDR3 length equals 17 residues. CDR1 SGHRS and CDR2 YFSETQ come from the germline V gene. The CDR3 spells CASSIEPGQGSNQPQHF. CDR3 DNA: TGCGCCAGCAGCATAGAACCGGGACAGGGAAGCAATCAGCCCCAGCATTTT.

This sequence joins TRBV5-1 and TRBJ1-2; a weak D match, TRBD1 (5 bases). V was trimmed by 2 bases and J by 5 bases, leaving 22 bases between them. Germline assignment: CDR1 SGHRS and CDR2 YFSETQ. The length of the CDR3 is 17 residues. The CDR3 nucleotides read TGCGCCAGCAGCTTTATACGCACAAGGGGAATGAGGTATGGCTACACCTTC. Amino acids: CASSFIRTRGMRYGYTF.

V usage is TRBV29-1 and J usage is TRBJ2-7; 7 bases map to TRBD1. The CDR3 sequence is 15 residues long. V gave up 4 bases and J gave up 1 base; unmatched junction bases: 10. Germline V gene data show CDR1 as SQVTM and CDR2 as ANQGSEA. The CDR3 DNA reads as TGCAGCGTTGGGGACCCCCGGACAGGATCCTACGAGCAGTACTTC. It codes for CSVGDPRTGSYEQYF.

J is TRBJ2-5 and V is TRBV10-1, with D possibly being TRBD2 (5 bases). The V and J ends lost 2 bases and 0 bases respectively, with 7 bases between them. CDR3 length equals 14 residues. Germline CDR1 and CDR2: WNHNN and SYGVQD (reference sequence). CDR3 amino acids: CASSEEGYQETQYF. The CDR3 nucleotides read TGCGCCAGCAGTGAGGAGGGCTACCAAGAGACCCAGTACTTC.

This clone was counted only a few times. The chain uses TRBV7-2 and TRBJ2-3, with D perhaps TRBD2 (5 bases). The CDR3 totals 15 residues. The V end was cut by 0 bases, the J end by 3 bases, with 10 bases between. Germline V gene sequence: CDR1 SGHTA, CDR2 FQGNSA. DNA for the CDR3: TGTGCCAGCAGCTTAGCAAAGACGGGAACAGATACGCAGTATTTT. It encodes CASSLAKTGTDTQYF.

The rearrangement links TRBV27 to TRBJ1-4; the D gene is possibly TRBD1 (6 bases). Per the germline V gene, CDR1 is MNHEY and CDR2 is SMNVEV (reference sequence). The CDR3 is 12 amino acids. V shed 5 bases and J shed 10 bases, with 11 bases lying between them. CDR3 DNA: TGTGCCAGCAGTGTCGTAGGGGGAAAACTGTTTTTT. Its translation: CASSVVGGKLFF.

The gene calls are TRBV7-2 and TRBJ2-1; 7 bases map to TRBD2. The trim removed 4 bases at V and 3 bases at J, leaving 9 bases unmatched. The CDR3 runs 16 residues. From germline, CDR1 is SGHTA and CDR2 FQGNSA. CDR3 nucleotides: TGTGCCAGCAGCTCCCCAGGCGGGAGCCGCTACAATGAGCAGTTCTTC. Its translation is CASSSPGGSRYNEQFF.

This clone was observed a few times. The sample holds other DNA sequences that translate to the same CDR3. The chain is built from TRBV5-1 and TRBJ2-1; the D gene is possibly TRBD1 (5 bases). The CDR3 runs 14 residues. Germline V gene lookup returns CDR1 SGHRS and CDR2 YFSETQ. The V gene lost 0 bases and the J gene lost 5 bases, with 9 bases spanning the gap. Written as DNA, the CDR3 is TGCGCCAGCAGCTTGGGAGCAGGGAACAATGAGCAGTTCTTC. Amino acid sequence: CASSLGAGNNEQFF. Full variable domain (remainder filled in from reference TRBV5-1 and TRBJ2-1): KAGVTQTPRYLIKTRGQQVTLSCSPISGHRSVSWYQQTPGQGLQFLFEYFSETQRNKGNFPGRFSGRQFSNSRSEMNVSTLELGDSALYLCASSLGAGNNEQFFGPGTRLTVL.

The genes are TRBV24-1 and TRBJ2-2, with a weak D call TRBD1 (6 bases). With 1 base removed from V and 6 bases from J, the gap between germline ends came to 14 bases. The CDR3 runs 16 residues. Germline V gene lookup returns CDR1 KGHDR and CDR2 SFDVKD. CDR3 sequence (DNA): TGTGCCACCAGTGATTTACAGGGTTTAGGATCCGGGGAGCTGTTTTTT. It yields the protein CATSDLQGLGSGELFF.

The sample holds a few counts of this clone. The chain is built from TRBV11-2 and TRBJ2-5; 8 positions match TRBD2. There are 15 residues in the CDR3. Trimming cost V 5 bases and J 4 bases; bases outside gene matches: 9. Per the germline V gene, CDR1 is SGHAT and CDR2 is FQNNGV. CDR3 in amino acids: CASSVTSGARETQYF. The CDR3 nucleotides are TGTGCCAGCAGCGTTACTAGCGGTGCCCGAGAGACCCAGTACTTC.